This T cell receptor beta chain was observed in a study of cytomegalovirus exposure and HLA in healthy donors. Germline lookup yields CDR1 SGHTA and CDR2 FQGNSA. The junction had 4 bases not matched to a gene; V was cut back by 5 bases and J by 6 bases. The CDR3 spans 13 residues. The PCR was carried out with 60 Vbeta primers and 13 Jbeta primers. TCRdb's table, derived via immunoSEQ multiplex PCR, lists solely in-frame clones and lacks some. This sample yields under 130,000 clones, of which over 65% are seen a single time; roughly 5.6% belongs to the top ten. The sample consisted of PBMCs. The V call is TRBV7-2, the J call TRBJ1-2, with 9 bases fitting TRBD1. The receptor's source is a female donor in good health and CMV-seropositive. CDR3 residues: CASSRDRDHGYTF. The CDR3 DNA reads as TGTGCCAGCAGCAGGGACAGGGATCATGGCTACACCTTC.